This T cell receptor (beta chain) originates from a study of blood T cells in healthy people across ages. Germline V gives CDR1 DFQATT, CDR2 SNEGSKA (reference sequence). The length of the CDR3 is 13 residues. J lost 2 bases, V lost 7 bases, and 6 bases had no gene match. Sample-barcoded 5' priming and a J-beta primer mix drove a second PCR of about 6 to 12 cycles. A tag from a template-switch adaptor with 12 random nucleotides marked each cDNA molecule. TCRdb processed the 5' RACE reads anew with MiXCR; each CDR3 protein has one entry. The top ten hold about 11% of the sample, which has under 2 million distinct CDR3 sequences, about 35% seen once.

The TCR sequence derives from a woman aged 25-40 years in good health. The sequenced sample was blood. This chain joins TRBV20-1 and TRBJ2-3, with TRBD1 identical over 7 bases. The CDR3 DNA follows: TGCAGTGTCCGACAGGGATACACAGATACGCAGTATTTT. This encodes CSVRQGYTDTQYF.